A selection of T cell receptor beta chains follows, all from one sample in a study of identical twins. TCRdb used MiXCR to reprocess the 5' RACE reads, holding one entry per CDR3 protein. The table lists around 1.7 million distinct CDR3 sequences, around a third of them singletons. Sequenced sample: cord blood. The receptors were sampled from a newborn girl in good health. Both conserved end residues are part of each CDR3. A D gene is named only where the DNA matches it firmly. Size is stated for part of the rows, as once, few or many counts, or as a class when the clone is expanded.

d_gene	v_gene	abundance	j_gene	CDR3aa	CDR3nt
TRBD2	TRBV5-6	-	TRBJ2-7	CASSSVFPKREVYEQYF	TGTGCCAGCAGTTCCGTATTCCCTAAGCGGGAGGTGTACGAGCAGTACTTC
-	TRBV29-1	-	TRBJ1-1	CSVELKAGEAFF	TGCAGCGTTGAACTTAAGGCCGGTGAAGCTTTCTTT
-	TRBV2	-	TRBJ2-1	CASSGHLLNEQFF	TGTGCCAGCAGCGGACATTTACTCAATGAGCAGTTCTTC
TRBD2	TRBV6-5	-	TRBJ2-3	CASAMLAGADTQYF	TGTGCCAGCGCCATGCTAGCGGGAGCTGATACGCAGTATTTT
TRBD1	TRBV20-1	-	TRBJ1-5	CSAVRDRGLNSNQPQHF	TGCAGTGCTGTCCGGGACAGGGGCCTAAATAGCAATCAGCCCCAGCATTTT
-	TRBV27	-	TRBJ1-4	CASSLSHPSSATNEKLFF	TGTGCCAGCAGTTTATCCCACCCGTCGAGTGCAACTAATGAAAAACTGTTTTTT
TRBD1	TRBV4-1	-	TRBJ1-1	CASGQRLTGGNTEAFF	TGCGCCAGCGGCCAAAGGTTGACAGGGGGCAACACTGAAGCTTTCTTT
TRBD2	TRBV20-1	few	TRBJ2-7	CSARGGLAYILTSYEQYF	TGCAGTGCTAGAGGGGGACTAGCCTATATACTCACTTCCTACGAGCAGTACTTC
-	TRBV29-1	few	TRBJ2-4	CSVEFGERDIQYF	TGCAGCGTTGAGTTCGGGGAGAGGGACATTCAGTACTTC
-	TRBV28	few	TRBJ1-1	CASSLNQGIRNTEAFF	TGTGCCAGCAGTTTAAATCAGGGGATTAGGAACACTGAAGCTTTCTTT
TRBD2	TRBV5-1	-	TRBJ2-7	CASSTSGGENEQYF	TGCGCCAGCAGCACTAGCGGGGGGGAAAACGAGCAGTACTTC
-	TRBV6-5	-	TRBJ1-2	CASSTDYLSYGYTF	TGTGCCAGCAGTACGGACTATCTATCCTATGGCTACACCTTC
TRBD2	TRBV9	few	TRBJ2-1	CASSAMSTASGRGFYNEQFF	TGTGCCAGCAGCGCAATGAGTACGGCTAGCGGGAGGGGGTTCTACAATGAGCAGTTCTTC
-	TRBV29-1	many	TRBJ2-3	CSVNGARSTDTQYF	TGCAGCGTTAATGGGGCCCGGAGCACAGATACGCAGTATTTT
-	TRBV7-2	-	TRBJ2-5	CASSLVGGSGETQYF	TGTGCCAGCAGCTTAGTAGGGGGGAGCGGAGAGACCCAGTACTTC